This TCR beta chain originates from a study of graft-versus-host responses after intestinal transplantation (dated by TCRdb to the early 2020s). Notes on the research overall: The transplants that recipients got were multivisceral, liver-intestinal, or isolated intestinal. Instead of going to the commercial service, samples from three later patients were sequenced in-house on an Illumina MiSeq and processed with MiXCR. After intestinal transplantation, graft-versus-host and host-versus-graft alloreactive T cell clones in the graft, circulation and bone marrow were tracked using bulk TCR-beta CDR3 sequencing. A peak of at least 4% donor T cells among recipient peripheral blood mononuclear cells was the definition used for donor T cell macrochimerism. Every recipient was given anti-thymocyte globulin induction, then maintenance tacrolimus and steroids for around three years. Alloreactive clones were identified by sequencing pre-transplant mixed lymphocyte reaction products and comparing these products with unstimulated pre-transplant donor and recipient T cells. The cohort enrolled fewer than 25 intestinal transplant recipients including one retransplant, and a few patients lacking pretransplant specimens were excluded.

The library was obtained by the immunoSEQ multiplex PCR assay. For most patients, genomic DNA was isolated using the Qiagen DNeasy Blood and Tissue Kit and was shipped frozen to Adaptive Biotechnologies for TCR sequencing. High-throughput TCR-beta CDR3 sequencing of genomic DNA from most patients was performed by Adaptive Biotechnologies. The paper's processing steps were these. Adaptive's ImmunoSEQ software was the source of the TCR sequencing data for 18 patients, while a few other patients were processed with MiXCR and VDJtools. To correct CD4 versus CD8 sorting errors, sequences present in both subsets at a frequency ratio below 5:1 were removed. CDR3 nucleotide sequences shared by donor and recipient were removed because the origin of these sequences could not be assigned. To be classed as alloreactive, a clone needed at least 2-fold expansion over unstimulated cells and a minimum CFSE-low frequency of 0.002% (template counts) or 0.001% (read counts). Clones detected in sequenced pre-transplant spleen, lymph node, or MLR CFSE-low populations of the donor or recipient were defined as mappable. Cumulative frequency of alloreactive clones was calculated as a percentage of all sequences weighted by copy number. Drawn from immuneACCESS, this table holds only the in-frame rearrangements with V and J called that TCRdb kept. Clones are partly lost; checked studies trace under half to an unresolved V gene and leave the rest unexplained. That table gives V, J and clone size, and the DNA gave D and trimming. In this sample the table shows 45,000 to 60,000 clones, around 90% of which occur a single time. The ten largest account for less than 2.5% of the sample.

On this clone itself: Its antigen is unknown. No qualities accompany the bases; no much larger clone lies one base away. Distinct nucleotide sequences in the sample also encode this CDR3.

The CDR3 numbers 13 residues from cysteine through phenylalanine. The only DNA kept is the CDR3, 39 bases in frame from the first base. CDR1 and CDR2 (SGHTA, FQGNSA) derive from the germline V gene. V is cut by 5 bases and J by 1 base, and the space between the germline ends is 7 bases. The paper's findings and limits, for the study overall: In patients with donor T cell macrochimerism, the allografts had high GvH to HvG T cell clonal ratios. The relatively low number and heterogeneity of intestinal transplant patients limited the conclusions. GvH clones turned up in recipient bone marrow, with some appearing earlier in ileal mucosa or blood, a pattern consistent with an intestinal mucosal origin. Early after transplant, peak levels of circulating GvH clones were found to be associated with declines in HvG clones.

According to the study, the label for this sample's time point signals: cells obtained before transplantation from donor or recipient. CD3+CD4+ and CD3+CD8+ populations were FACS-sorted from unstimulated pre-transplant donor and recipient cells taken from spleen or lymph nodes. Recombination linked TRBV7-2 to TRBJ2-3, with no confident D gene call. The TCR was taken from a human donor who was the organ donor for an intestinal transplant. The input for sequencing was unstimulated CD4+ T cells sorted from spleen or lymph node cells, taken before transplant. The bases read TGTGCCAGCAGCCACAGCGGCACAGATACGCAGTATTTT. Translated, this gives CASSHSGTDTQYF. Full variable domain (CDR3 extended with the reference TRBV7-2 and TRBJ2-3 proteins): GAGVSQSPSNKVTEKGKDVELRCDPISGHTALYWYRQSLGQGLEFLIYFQGNSAPDKSGLPSDRFSAERTGGSVSTLTIQRTQQEDSAVYLCASSHSGTDTQYFGPGTRLTVL.